This TCR beta chain was observed in a study of T cell responses to AZD1222 COVID-19 vaccine. Details on this clone: The antigen remains undetermined.

Repertoires were generated with immunoSEQ multiplex PCR, while TCRdb's copy carries only in-frame clones and drops some. The table has 77,000 or so clones, approximately 88% seen once. Study-wide results and caveats: White British people made up most donors, females outnumbered males, and clonal diversity was possibly underestimated. The study found vaccine-associated CD4 TCRs spanning spike, dominant at 160-218 and 743-854.

Trimming removed 2 bases at V and 0 bases at J, with 10 bases between. The CDR3 loop spans 15 amino acids. From germline, CDR1 is LGHDT and CDR2 YNNKEL (reference sequence). This receptor was obtained from an adult in good health. The V gene is TRBV3-1 (or the pseudogene TRBV3-2), the J gene TRBJ1-2; D not certain. Here the sequenced sample was peripheral blood, taken on day 0 of AZD1222 vaccination. CDR3 sequence (DNA): TGTGCCAGCAGCCAAAACCCAGAAGCTAACTATGGCTACACCTTC. Translation: CASSQNPEANYGYTF.